The present T cell receptor (beta chain) was sequenced within a study of cytomegalovirus exposure and HLA in healthy donors. Study-wide findings and caveats: What a later analysis showed was that several of the most significant clusters appeared linked to common viral pathogens. Later analysis identified a missense DCLRE1C variant that was linked to TCR beta V- and J-gene trimming. Versus the 666-donor mean, an Asian-associated ancestry cluster reportedly showed fewer N-insertions in a later analysis.

Concerning this clone itself: The antigen is unknown.

The CDR3 sequence is 12 residues long. Per germline, CDR1 SGHNT and CDR2 YYREEE (reference sequence). The V gene lost 0 bases and the J gene lost 5 bases, with 5 bases spanning the gap. The primer mix had 60 Vbeta and 13 Jbeta primers. Some clones are missing from TCRdb's copy, which holds only in-frame ones; the method was immunoSEQ multiplex PCR. Of 150,000 to 200,000 clones in the sample, under 80% were seen once. This sequence joins TRBV5-4 and TRBJ1-1; D might be TRBD1 (5 bases). The source material was PBMCs. The TCR sequence derives from a woman aged 25 to 39 in good health and CMV-seropositive. CDR3 region: CASSLGQTEAFF. In nucleotides, the CDR3 is TGTGCCAGCAGCTTGGGACAGACTGAAGCTTTCTTT.